This paragraph reports one TCR beta chain. No antigen is known for it. This CDR3 has 15 amino acids. In germline, CDR1 is SEHNR, CDR2 FQNEAQ (reference sequence). J was trimmed by 5 bases and V by 0 bases; bases with no gene match: 5. This entry is derived from a study of T cell responses to AZD1222 COVID-19 vaccine. Findings of the study overall: Donors, mostly white British, included more females; clonal diversity was possibly underestimated. Regions 160-218 and 743-854 held dominance among vaccine-associated CD4 TCRs, which spanned spike.

The data were produced by immunoSEQ multiplex PCR, yet TCRdb's version contains in-frame clones alone and is incomplete. The table records about 67,000 clones, 83% of them present only once. Sample: peripheral blood, taken 28 days after the second AZD1222 dose. This sequence was found in an adult who received the AZD1222 COVID-19 vaccine. The chain carries TRBV7-9 and TRBJ2-5; 8 bases map to TRBD1. The CDR3 DNA follows: TGTGCCAGCAGCTTAGCCTCAGGGGGCGGGGAGACCCAGTACTTC. Amino acid sequence: CASSLASGGGETQYF.